The 7 T cell receptor beta chains below all came from one sample that was sequenced in a study of OX40 agonist ivuxolimab in advanced cancers. Generated by immunoSEQ multiplex PCR, the TCRdb table keeps only in-frame clones and is missing some. The sample consists of about 84,000 clones, around 83% of them appearing once. Sequenced material: CD4+ or CD8+ T cells sorted from blood, taken in a trial of the OX40 agonist ivuxolimab. These receptor sequences come from an adult with an advanced solid tumor such as melanoma, head and neck, liver or kidney cancer.

The table lists this clone with a count of one. The chain recombines TRBV18 with TRBJ2-1; perhaps D is TRBD1 or TRBD2 (6 bases each). Looked up from germline, CDR1 is KGHSH and CDR2 is LQKENI. The V and J ends lost 3 bases and 5 bases respectively, with 14 bases between them. This CDR3 region has 15 residues. CDR3 sequence: CASSPRGGGNNEQFF. CDR3 coding DNA: TGTGCCAGCTCACCCCGAGGAGGGGGGAACAATGAGCAGTTCTTC.

V and J are TRBV29-1 and TRBJ2-5; TRBD2 aligns across 7 bases. The CDR3 runs 13 residues. J was trimmed by 0 bases and V by 7 bases; bases with no gene match: 5. Germline V CDR1 and CDR2: SQVTM, ANQGSEA. Here the CDR3 reads CSASGTNQETQYF. CDR3 sequence (DNA): TGCAGCGCGAGCGGGACGAACCAAGAGACCCAGTACTTC.

The genes are TRBV5-1 and TRBJ2-1; 10 nucleotides line up with TRBD1. The V gene's germline CDR1 is SGHRS and CDR2 YFSETQ. This CDR3 has 16 residues. Germline trimming cut 0 bases from V and 5 bases from J; bases unmatched to any gene: 5. The CDR3 DNA sequence: TGCGCCAGCAGCTTGGATCGGACAGGGGGGAACAATGAGCAGTTCTTC. Translation gives CASSLDRTGGNNEQFF.

The rearrangement links TRBV6-5 to TRBJ2-5, with 9 bases matching TRBD2. The end of the DNA fits TRBJ2-7 better, so the J call may be wrong. Looked up from germline, CDR1 is MNHEY and CDR2 is SVGAGI. This CDR3 has 16 amino acids. For the CDR3, the DNA is TGTGCCAGCAGTTACCTAGCGGGACTACAGGGCTACGAGCAGTACTTC. Its translation is CASSYLAGLQGYEQYF.

The chain has TRBV6-1 and TRBJ2-7; D is uncertain. Germline CDR1 MNHNS, CDR2 SASEGT. V lost 6 bases, J lost 3 bases, and 15 bases lay in between. The CDR3 contains 14 residues. The CDR3 is CASRKAFSHYEQYV. Written as DNA, the CDR3 is TGTGCCAGCAGGAAGGCCTTCTCTCACTACGAGCAGTACGTC.

V and J are TRBV28 and TRBJ2-5; no firm D call. V was pared by 6 bases and J by 1 base, with 9 bases between. Germline V gene lookup returns CDR1 MDHEN and CDR2 SYDVKM. This CDR3 has 13 amino acids. The CDR3 spells CASRPYLQETQYF. CDR3 bases: TGTGCCAGCAGACCTTATCTCCAAGAGACCCAGTACTTC.

The V call is TRBV10-2, the J call TRBJ1-1; no clear D gene. The CDR3 runs 14 residues. Germline CDR1 is WSHSY and CDR2 is SAAADI. V shed 7 bases and J shed 5 bases, with 17 bases lying between them. CDR3 residues: CASTRTPGTTEAFF. The CDR3 bases are TGCGCCAGCACGAGGACTCCGGGAACTACTGAAGCTTTCTTT.